A selection of T cell receptor beta chains follows, all from one sample in a study of blood T cell repertoires in COVID-19. Clones were sequenced by immunoSEQ multiplex PCR, and TCRdb holds only the in-frame ones, with some missing. In the table there are 95,000 to 110,000 clones, more than 75% of which are singletons. Sequencing used peripheral blood. The receptors were sampled from a human donor in a cohort sampled during active COVID-19. Each CDR3 is given with its conserved first and last residue. The size field is filled for only some rows; it gives once, few, many or a size class.

clone_size: few
v_call: TRBV30
j_call: TRBJ2-7
cdr3_aa: CAWGRDTYEQYF

clone_size: .
v_call: TRBV20-1
j_call: TRBJ2-2
cdr3_aa: CSASAGNTGELFF

clone_size: .
v_call: TRBV25-1
j_call: TRBJ2-7
cdr3_aa: CASGVAGGHYEQYF

clone_size: .
v_call: TRBV5-1
j_call: TRBJ1-1
cdr3_aa: CASRSPSNTEAFF

clone_size: .
v_call: TRBV7-6
j_call: TRBJ1-2
cdr3_aa: CASPSLRVKGGQGNYGYTF

clone_size: .
v_call: TRBV12-1
j_call: TRBJ1-6
cdr3_aa: CASSTGTVGRASYNSPLHF

clone_size: .
v_call: TRBV2
j_call: TRBJ1-3
cdr3_aa: CASETGHSGNTIYF

clone_size: .
v_call: TRBV24-1
j_call: TRBJ2-3
cdr3_aa: CATSDPTSGGSTDTQYF

clone_size: .
v_call: TRBV5-5
j_call: TRBJ1-2
cdr3_aa: CASSFSLWTSGDGYTF

clone_size: .
v_call: TRBV27
j_call: TRBJ2-1
cdr3_aa: CASRRAGGAPPEQFF

clone_size: .
v_call: TRBV14
j_call: TRBJ2-5
cdr3_aa: CASSHRTGGFQETQYF

clone_size: .
v_call: TRBV4-2
j_call: TRBJ2-7
cdr3_aa: CASSPRGQGQYEQYF

clone_size: .
v_call: TRBV19
j_call: TRBJ2-2
cdr3_aa: CASSDGAGAGELFF

clone_size: .
v_call: TRBV5-1
j_call: TRBJ2-7
cdr3_aa: CASSFGQGPPEQYF

clone_size: .
v_call: TRBV2
j_call: TRBJ2-3
cdr3_aa: CATTGSTGPDTQYF

clone_size: .
v_call: TRBV23-1
j_call: TRBJ2-1
cdr3_aa: CASSQSRLVFVDEQFF

clone_size: .
v_call: TRBV29-1
j_call: TRBJ1-1
cdr3_aa: CSVEGGGSTEAFF

clone_size: .
v_call: TRBV7-3
j_call: TRBJ2-1
cdr3_aa: CASSAPGGSGVNEQFF

clone_size: .
v_call: TRBV27
j_call: TRBJ2-7
cdr3_aa: CASSLRGAYEQYF

clone_size: .
v_call: TRBV6-2/TRBV6-3
j_call: TRBJ1-5
cdr3_aa: CASRPTGGKEQPQHF

clone_size: once
v_call: TRBV28
j_call: TRBJ1-5
cdr3_aa: CASSGQGNQPQHF

clone_size: .
v_call: TRBV4-2
j_call: TRBJ2-7
cdr3_aa: CASSQGGGGPRREQYF

clone_size: .
v_call: TRBV5-1
j_call: TRBJ1-4
cdr3_aa: CASSGVALGGSTNEKLFF

clone_size: .
v_call: TRBV7-9
j_call: TRBJ2-1
cdr3_aa: CASSARFSGVNEQFF

clone_size: .
v_call: TRBV7-3
j_call: TRBJ2-3
cdr3_aa: CASSPRGADTDTQYF

clone_size: .
v_call: TRBV18
j_call: TRBJ1-2
cdr3_aa: CASSPRTGGAGGYTF

clone_size: .
v_call: TRBV7-9
j_call: TRBJ1-2
cdr3_aa: CASSSDSYGYTF

clone_size: .
v_call: TRBV5-6
j_call: TRBJ1-1
cdr3_aa: CASSRNPGDKNTEAFF

clone_size: .
v_call: TRBV29-1
j_call: TRBJ1-2
cdr3_aa: CSVVYRAGYTF

clone_size: .
v_call: TRBV6-5
j_call: TRBJ1-6
cdr3_aa: CASSYLAVSYNSPLHF

clone_size: .
v_call: TRBV5-4
j_call: TRBJ1-1
cdr3_aa: CASSLAGNTEAFF

clone_size: .
v_call: TRBV19
j_call: TRBJ1-5
cdr3_aa: CAKSQGQANQPQHF

clone_size: .
v_call: TRBV3-1/TRBV3-2
j_call: TRBJ2-3
cdr3_aa: CASSQGASWSDTQYF

clone_size: .
v_call: TRBV7-9
j_call: TRBJ2-7
cdr3_aa: CASSLGGQGGEQYF

clone_size: .
v_call: TRBV6-4
j_call: TRBJ1-1
cdr3_aa: CASSRTGTGGTEAFF

clone_size: .
v_call: TRBV5-4
j_call: TRBJ1-2
cdr3_aa: CASSLSLGNNYGYTF

clone_size: .
v_call: TRBV3-1/TRBV3-2
j_call: TRBJ2-2
cdr3_aa: CATRTENTGELFF

clone_size: .
v_call: TRBV5-1
j_call: TRBJ2-1
cdr3_aa: CASSSAGGAYNEQFF

clone_size: .
v_call: TRBV7-2
j_call: TRBJ1-5
cdr3_aa: CASSLDRAANQPQHF

clone_size: .
v_call: TRBV29-1
j_call: TRBJ1-4
cdr3_aa: CRTAYRQIVEEKLFF

clone_size: .
v_call: TRBV5-8
j_call: TRBJ1-3
cdr3_aa: CASTYPLGGGNTIYF

clone_size: once
v_call: TRBV3-1/TRBV3-2
j_call: TRBJ1-4
cdr3_aa: CASSQDVGGLGEKLFF

clone_size: .
v_call: TRBV27
j_call: TRBJ2-7
cdr3_aa: CASSADRRYEQYF

clone_size: .
v_call: TRBV27
j_call: TRBJ1-2
cdr3_aa: CASSRQGVANYGYTF

clone_size: .
v_call: TRBV19
j_call: TRBJ1-1
cdr3_aa: CASRTTGEGTEAFF

clone_size: .
v_call: TRBV10-2
j_call: TRBJ2-5
cdr3_aa: CASSTSWGEETQYF

clone_size: few
v_call: TRBV15
j_call: TRBJ1-2
cdr3_aa: CATSRDPTGYNYGYTF

clone_size: few
v_call: TRBV5-1
j_call: TRBJ2-2
cdr3_aa: CASSLDGQGSGELFF

clone_size: few
v_call: TRBV5-4
j_call: TRBJ2-3
cdr3_aa: CASSLFGEITDTQYF

clone_size: .
v_call: TRBV4-1
j_call: TRBJ1-1
cdr3_aa: CASSQLPTGGASTEAFF

clone_size: .
v_call: TRBV11-1
j_call: TRBJ1-1
cdr3_aa: CASSSRQGNTEAFF

clone_size: .
v_call: TRBV10-3
j_call: TRBJ1-2
cdr3_aa: CAIRRTGGPRGYTF

clone_size: .
v_call: TRBV4-3
j_call: TRBJ1-4
cdr3_aa: CASSSSLTGENEKLFF

clone_size: .
v_call: TRBV12-5
j_call: TRBJ1-1
cdr3_aa: CASGGVGAITEAFF

clone_size: .
v_call: TRBV7-2
j_call: TRBJ1-4
cdr3_aa: CASSATPGEWEKLFF

clone_size: .
v_call: TRBV19
j_call: TRBJ2-6
cdr3_aa: CASSEGQELSGANVLTF

clone_size: .
v_call: TRBV4-2
j_call: TRBJ2-5
cdr3_aa: CASSQAGRGLQETQYF

clone_size: .
v_call: TRBV6-2/TRBV6-3
j_call: TRBJ2-1
cdr3_aa: CASSSTSGGVAYNEQFF

clone_size: .
v_call: TRBV5-4
j_call: TRBJ2-5
cdr3_aa: CASSPDRGDETQYF